This TCR beta chain came from a study of T-cell reconstitution after alpha-beta-depleted transplantation in children. Unique molecular identifiers were used in preparing the TCRbeta library. MiXCR was run by TCRdb on the PCR reads, yielding one entry per CDR3 protein. The data contain under 450,000 distinct CDR3 sequences, around 15% of them singletons. V dropped 7 bases and J dropped 7; count of bases not matched to a gene: 13. The CDR3 totals 17 residues. Per germline, CDR1 SGHAT and CDR2 FQNNGV. The material was PBMCs, mostly from graft donor cells, obtained 360 days after TCRalphabeta/CD19-depleted stem cell transplant. The sequence was obtained from a boy younger than two who had a stem cell transplant for Wiskott-Aldrich syndrome, so the T cells may come from the graft donor. The chain carries TRBV11-2 and TRBJ2-2; 12 nucleotides align to TRBD2. CDR3: CASTKGPSGGAVGELFF. The CDR3 DNA reads TGTGCCAGCACCAAGGGTCCTAGCGGGGGGGCAGTCGGGGAGCTGTTTTTT.